This T cell receptor beta chain was sequenced in a study of T-cell memory formation after mild COVID-19. The wider study: There were largely donor-specific TCR clusters. Findings and caveats of the study: Contracting clones, day 15 to 85, had balanced CD4/CD8, and later expanders favored CD4+. Contracting CD4+ clones sat mainly in CM and EM; CD8+ in EMRA.

Deletions cut 3 bases from V and 1 base from J, with 3 bases between. The CDR3 contains 12 residues. The germline V gene encodes CDR1 MGHRA and CDR2 YSYEKL. With regard to this clonotype: The antigen is not known.

Via MiXCR, TCRdb re-called the 5' RACE reads, giving one row per CDR3 protein. The sample contains fewer than 60,000 distinct CDR3 sequences, 27% of which appear only once. The sequenced sample consisted of PBMCs or a T cell subset sorted from them (not recorded which). The chain employs TRBV4-1 and TRBJ1-1; D unclear. This clonotype originated in a man between 18 and 29 years old who had mild COVID-19 (a few samples of this study predate the infection). Cell type and time point are not known. CDR3 loop: CASSHPNTEAFF. CDR3 sequence (DNA): TGCGCCAGCAGCCATCCGAACACTGAAGCTTTCTTT.